This T cell receptor beta chain was profiled in a study of long-term antiretroviral therapy in people with HIV. Whole-study findings and limits: The data indicate that diversity increased after ART but remained below transplant donor controls. Repertoires looked antigen-experienced, with only a slight naive shift after ART.

Survey-level immunoSEQ v3.0 assays were run. Here immunoSEQ multiplex PCR was the method, and the copy in TCRdb shows in-frame clones only, minus some. This sample has under 30,000 clones, with around four fifths found just once. With regard to this clone: Its target is not known.

Treatment locations for all participants with HIV were in the United States. Trimming pared 6 bases from V and 0 bases from J, leaving 21 bases between. Germline V gene sequence: CDR1 GTSNPN, CDR2 SVGIG (reference sequence). The CDR3 length is 16 residues. Specimen: unsorted PBMCs, collected 3 years after starting antiretroviral therapy. The chain couples TRBV30 to TRBJ2-7; tentatively, D is TRBD1 or TRBD2 (6 bases each). The sequence was obtained from a man aged 18 to 30 with HIV. CDR3 residues: CACLLRGGHYSYEQYF. The CDR3 nucleotides read TGTGCCTGCCTTCTTCGAGGGGGGCACTACTCCTACGAGCAGTACTTC.